This T cell receptor beta chain was captured by sequencing in a study of regulatory T cells in long-lasting Graves disease. In this sample, this clonotype turned up many times. Antigen unknown. Relying on iRepertoire HTBI primers and Arm-PCR of CDR3 regions, the team built TCR beta libraries. In the original analysis: Across all samples, more than 60 TRBV segments and 11 to 15 TRBJ segments were identified. One entry per CDR3 protein, called by TCRdb with MiXCR from the multiplex PCR reads. What appears here as the V and J calls and clone size reflects TCRdb's work, not the paper's. The sample contains about 500,000 distinct CDR3 sequences, 15% to 20% of which appear only once. Per the germline V gene, CDR1 is MDHEN and CDR2 is SYDVKM. The V end was cut by 7 bases, the J end by 2 bases, with 9 bases between. This CDR3 is 12 amino acids long. Study-level results: Clonotypes that were public and shared totalled roughly 3,000 in persistent patients versus 900 to 1,000 in new patients.

The sample's time point: newly diagnosed GD, antithyroid drugs for less than 3 months. There was RNA extracted from PBMCs, and the TCR library was made from it. Guidelines of the American Thyroid Association were used to diagnose Graves' disease. This same sample was also part of a study on T cells in Graves' hyperthyroidism and ophthalmopathy.

The chain uses TRBV28 and TRBJ2-7; no clear D. The material was peripheral blood mononuclear cells (PBMCs), obtained at new diagnosis, from a patient treated with antithyroid drugs. This sequence originates from a man aged 40-49 years with Graves disease. CDR3 coding DNA: TGTGCCAGCACGGATACTGCCTACGAGCAGTACTTC. It translates to CASTDTAYEQYF.